A single sample gave rise to the 13 T cell receptor beta chains below, sequenced in a study of blood T cell repertoires in COVID-19 (dated by TCRdb to 2019 to 2021). Library preparation was by the immunoSEQ multiplex PCR assay. TCRdb limited this immuneACCESS table to in-frame rearrangements with V and J called. A share of clones is missing; checked studies link under half to unresolved V genes, and the rest is unexplained. A total of around 61,000 clones appear in this sample, 80% to 85% of them only once. The top ten hold 15% to 17% of the sample. The sequencing input was peripheral blood. These receptors were collected from an elderly man with acute or convalescent COVID-19.

This rearrangement joins TRBV7-8 to TRBJ2-7; D is possibly TRBD2 (6 bases). V lost 1 base and J lost 2, with 21 bases in between. CDR1 SGHVS and CDR2 FQNEAQ come from the germline V gene. The CDR3 is 18 residues long. In DNA, the CDR3 is TGTGCCAGCAGCTTAGAGGACCCCGGGACTGCCTCACCCTACGAGCAGTACTTC. Translation: CASSLEDPGTASPYEQYF.

This clone turned up a few times. This rearrangement joins TRBV10-3 to TRBJ1-6; 7 nucleotides agree with TRBD1. Per germline, CDR1 ENHRY and CDR2 SYGVKD. The CDR3 spans 14 residues. The V and J ends lost 6 bases and 7 bases, in that order; junction bases with no gene match: 6. The CDR3 DNA follows: TGTGCCATCAGCCCGGGACAGCCAAATTCACCCCTCCACTTT. This gives the protein CAISPGQPNSPLHF.

In DNA, the CDR3 is TGTGCCAGCAGTCAGGACTTATACCGAGAGACCCAGTACTTC. It codes for CASSQDLYRETQYF. The chain uses TRBV6-2 or TRBV6-3 and TRBJ2-5; D might be TRBD2 (5 bases). Trimming pared 5 bases from V and 4 bases from J, leaving 14 bases between. This CDR3 has 14 amino acids. Germline CDR1 reads MNHEY; CDR2 reads SVGEGT.

V usage is TRBV19 and J usage is TRBJ2-1, with a tentative D call TRBD2 (6 bases). The CDR3 runs to 13 residues. The germline gives CDR1 LNHDA, CDR2 SQIVND (reference sequence). V was clipped by 10 bases and J by 9 bases, with 19 bases between them. In DNA, the CDR3 is TGTGCCACTAAAGGCGGGAAATCCGCTGAGCAGTTCTTC. Amino acids: CATKGGKSAEQFF.

The chain links TRBV4-1 to TRBJ1-1; unclear D gene. V was trimmed by 2 bases and J by 5 bases, leaving 12 bases between them. Germline CDR1 reads MGHRA; CDR2 reads YSYEKL. The CDR3 has 14 residues. CDR3 coding DNA: TGCGCCAGCAGCCAACCGACAAGAACGACTGAAGCTTTCTTT. The encoded protein is CASSQPTRTTEAFF.

The J gene is TRBJ2-7, the V gene TRBV21-1; the D segment call TRBD1 is taken from the table without a DNA check. TRBV21-1 is flagged as a pseudogene. The CDR3 has 15 amino acids. CDR3 region: CASSLRDKDSYEQYF. The CDR3 nucleotides are TGTGCCAGCAGCCTCCGGGACAAGGACTCCTACGAGCAGTACTTC.

Many counts were recorded for this clone. The chain employs TRBV6-2 or TRBV6-3 and TRBJ2-3; 11 nucleotides line up with TRBD2. J lost 0 bases, V lost 4 bases, and 9 bases had no gene match. This CDR3 has 18 residues. The germline V gene encodes CDR1 MNHEY and CDR2 SVGEGT. The CDR3 sequence is CASSLGLAGGLSTDTQYF. The CDR3 DNA reads TGTGCCAGCAGTTTAGGGCTAGCGGGAGGACTTAGCACAGATACGCAGTATTTT.

This clone has only one observation. CDR3: CASSIRTGGGNEQFF. The CDR3 region has the DNA TGTGCCAGCAGCATCAGGACAGGGGGAGGCAATGAGCAGTTCTTC. This chain links TRBV7-2 with TRBJ2-1; 10 bases match TRBD1. Germline-derived CDR1 and CDR2 are SGHTA and FQGNSA. Trimming removed 5 bases from V and 6 bases from J; junction bases left unmatched: 7. This CDR3 region has 15 residues.

The rearrangement links TRBV18 to TRBJ1-6, with TRBD1 matching over 9 bases. V shed 3 bases and J 6 bases; nucleotides not matched to a gene: 9. The CDR3 runs to 17 residues. Germline V gene lookup returns CDR1 KGHSH and CDR2 LQKENI. Written as DNA, the CDR3 is TGTGCCAGCTCACCTGCCGGGACAGGGACCCTTAATTCACCCCTCCACTTT. Protein product: CASSPAGTGTLNSPLHF.

As DNA, the CDR3 is TGTGCCAGCAGCCTACGCGGAAGGGAGCAGTACTTC. This encodes CASSLRGREQYF. This chain links TRBV7-2 with TRBJ2-7; no definite D call. Looked up from germline, CDR1 is SGHTA and CDR2 is FQGNSA. Trimming took off 5 bases at V and 7 bases at J, with 12 bases between the two ends. This CDR3 contains 12 residues.

V usage is TRBV19 and J usage is TRBJ2-3; 11 positions agree with TRBD2. Germline V gives CDR1 LNHDA, CDR2 SQIVND (reference sequence). CDR3 length: 16 residues. J lost 2 bases, V lost 3 bases, and 4 bases had no gene match. Here the CDR3 DNA reads TGTGCCAGTAGTATCCGACTAGCGGGGTACACAGATACGCAGTATTTT. Its protein is CASSIRLAGYTDTQYF.

This clone has more than one count but fewer than ten. The CDR3 DNA reads as TGTGCCAGCCGGGGGACAGGGGGTGAAAAACTGTTTTTT. It yields the protein CASRGTGGEKLFF. The chain recombines TRBV2 with TRBJ1-4; TRBD1 matches at 11 bases. CDR1 SNHLY and CDR2 FYNNEI come from the germline V gene. The CDR3 totals 13 residues. V lost 8 bases and J lost 7; bases outside the gene matches: 3. Full variable domain (rest looked up from reference TRBV2 and TRBJ1-4): EPEVTQTPSHQVTQMGQEVILRCVPISNHLYFYWYRQILGQKVEFLVSFYNNEISEKSEIFDDQFSVERPDGSNFTLKIRSTKLEDSAMYFCASRGTGGEKLFFGSGTQLSVL.

CDR3 DNA: TGTGCCAGCAGCGTTCGTGAGGGCGTGAGCACAGATACGCAGTATTTT. Its protein product is CASSVREGVSTDTQYF. The chain carries TRBV14 and TRBJ2-3; possibly TRBD2 for D (5 bases). Trimming took 5 bases from V and 0 from J, leaving 15 bases between them. Germline V CDR1 and CDR2: SGHDN, FVKESK. The CDR3 runs 16 residues. The variable domain in full, with the rest retrieved from reference TRBV14 and TRBJ2-3, is EAGVTQFPSHSVIEKGQTVTLRCDPISGHDNLYWYRRVMGKEIKFLLHFVKESKQDESGMPNNRFLAERTGGTYSTLKVQPAELEDSGVYFCASSVREGVSTDTQYFGPGTRLTVL.